The 27 T cell receptor beta chains reported below all come from one sample, sequenced in a study of cytomegalovirus exposure and HLA in healthy donors. The PCR made use of 60 Vbeta and 13 Jbeta primers. Profiling relied on immunoSEQ multiplex PCR, and the TCRdb table lists in-frame clones only, not all of them. The sample comprises approximately 110,000 clones, approximately 15% of which are singletons, and 1.5% to 2% rests with the top ten. The sequenced material came from PBMCs. These receptors originate from a woman younger than 30 in good health and CMV-seronegative.

This chain uses TRBV10-1 with TRBJ1-1; tentatively, D is TRBD1 (6 bases). Germline values: CDR1 WNHNN, CDR2 SYGVQD (reference sequence). The CDR3 is made up of 16 amino acids. Trimming took off 10 bases at V and 1 base at J, with 22 bases between the two ends. For the CDR3, the DNA is TGCGCCATCCTCCCCCCCCGAGACAGGAGGAACACTGAAGCTTTCTTT. Residues: CAILPPRDRRNTEAFF.

A remark on this clone: The sample holds other DNA sequences that translate to the same CDR3. The chain is built from TRBV5-6 and TRBJ1-1; TRBD1 matches 7 bases. The CDR3 extends over 12 amino acids. CDR1 and CDR2 (germline): SGHDT, YYEEEE. V shed 4 bases, J shed 4 bases, and the junction held 1 base outside the gene matches. Here the CDR3 DNA reads TGTGCCAGCAGCCCAGGGGGCACTGAAGCTTTCTTT. Its translation: CASSPGGTEAFF.

Concerning this clone: At one of its ends the junction is not consistent with the germline gene, which may arise from a read error. The chain is built from TRBV7-2 and TRBJ2-2; 11 bases are a match to TRBD2. Germline V gives CDR1 SGHTA, CDR2 FQGNSA. There are 16 residues in the CDR3. The CDR3 protein is CASRLAGGFNTGELFF. The CDR3 DNA reads as TGTGCCAGCAGATTAGCGGGAGGGTTCAACACCGGGGAGCTGTTTTTT.

V usage is TRBV5-1 and J usage is TRBJ1-2; 7 bases map to TRBD1. Germline V gives CDR1 SGHRS, CDR2 YFSETQ. CDR3 length: 14 residues. Trimming removed 4 bases from V and 3 bases from J; junction bases left unmatched: 6. DNA of the CDR3: TGCGCCAGCAGCAGAGGGACAGAAGACTATGGCTACACCTTC. Its translation is CASSRGTEDYGYTF.

CDR3 nucleotide sequence: TGTGCCAGCAGCCCCTGGGGTCGGGGCGAGCAGTACTTC. This translates into CASSPWGRGEQYF. The V and J genes are TRBV14 and TRBJ2-7, with D possibly matching TRBD2 (5 bases). Looked up from germline, CDR1 is SGHDN and CDR2 is FVKESK. The CDR3 runs 13 residues. Trimming shortened V by 4 bases and J by 6 bases, and 13 bases separated the two germline ends. Based on the CDR3 plus reference TRBV14 and TRBJ2-7, the full variable domain is EAGVTQFPSHSVIEKGQTVTLRCDPISGHDNLYWYRRVMGKEIKFLLHFVKESKQDESGMPNNRFLAERTGGTYSTLKVQPAELEDSGVYFCASSPWGRGEQYFGPGTRLTVT.

This clone was found a few times. The chain is built from TRBV15 and TRBJ2-7; the match to TRBD2 covers 11 bases. Per germline, CDR1 LNHNV and CDR2 YYDKDF (reference sequence). The V gene end was trimmed by 0 bases and the J gene end by 6 bases; junction bases not matched to a gene: 7. The CDR3 contains 16 residues. Here the CDR3 reads CATSRDFPGLAGEQYF. The CDR3 DNA follows: TGTGCCACCAGCAGAGATTTTCCTGGACTAGCGGGCGAGCAGTACTTC.

This clone was seen only a few times. The V call is TRBV2, the J call TRBJ1-2; 9 nucleotides line up with TRBD1. The CDR3 covers 15 residues. J was trimmed by 3 bases and V by 0 bases; bases with no gene match: 2. Germline V lookup: CDR1 SNHLY, CDR2 FYNNEI. CDR3 sequence: CASSEAGQGYYGYTF. The CDR3 DNA is TGTGCCAGCAGTGAAGCCGGACAGGGGTACTATGGCTACACCTTC.

The rearrangement joins TRBV6-4 to TRBJ2-3; 7 nucleotides line up with TRBD2. This CDR3 has 15 amino acids. With V trimmed by 3 bases and J by 4 bases, 7 bases remained unmatched. Germline CDR1 reads MRHNA; CDR2 reads SNTAGT. The CDR3 bases are TGTGCCAGCAGTGAAGAGCGGGATGGATCAGATACGCAGTATTTT. Amino acid sequence: CASSEERDGSDTQYF.

The table lists this clone with a few counts. This chain joins TRBV7-8 and TRBJ1-1; possibly TRBD1 for D (5 bases). The V and J ends lost 4 bases and 1 base respectively, with 10 bases between them. This CDR3 has 14 residues. Germline V gene sequence: CDR1 SGHVS, CDR2 FQNEAQ. DNA for the CDR3: TGTGCCAGCAGCTCCAGGGAGGGGAACACTGAAGCTTTCTTT. Residues: CASSSREGNTEAFF.

This clone was counted between two and nine times. The rearrangement joins TRBV6-5 to TRBJ2-1, with 8 nucleotides matching TRBD1. Germline-derived CDR1 and CDR2 are MNHEY and SVGAGI. The junction had 8 bases not matched to a gene; V was cut back by 9 bases and J by 4 bases. The CDR3 spans 14 residues. CDR3 protein: CASSGTGPYNEQFF. The CDR3 coding sequence is TGTGCCAGTTCCGGGACAGGCCCTTACAATGAGCAGTTCTTC.

This chain connects TRBV9 to TRBJ2-1, with 14 bases that match TRBD2. The CDR3 contains 17 residues. Germline trimming cut 4 bases from V and 9 bases from J; bases unmatched to any gene: 12. Germline-derived CDR1 and CDR2 are SGDLS and YYNGEE. This chain's CDR3 is CASSPFASGLAGVEQFF. For the CDR3, the DNA is TGTGCCAGCAGCCCGTTTGCCTCGGGACTAGCGGGGGTTGAGCAGTTCTTC.

V and J are TRBV7-9 and TRBJ1-4, with a weak D call TRBD1 (6 bases). The germline V gene has CDR1 SEHNR and CDR2 FQNEAQ (reference sequence). The germline V and J ends were trimmed by 5 bases and 11 bases, with 27 bases remaining between them. CDR3 length equals 17 residues. The CDR3 DNA sequence: TGTGCCAGCAGCCCATTAACTGGCGGGGGCCTCGCGTCGAAACTGTTTTTT. Protein: CASSPLTGGGLASKLFF.

V and J are TRBV20-1 and TRBJ2-1; D call uncertain. CDR1 is DFQATT and CDR2 is SNEGSKA in the germline V gene (reference sequence). This CDR3 is built from 10 residues. Trimming took 6 bases from V and 5 from J, leaving 5 bases between them. Written as DNA, the CDR3 is TGCAGTGCAAGCCACAATGAGCAGTTCTTC. It translates to CSASHNEQFF.

The chain uses TRBV4-1 and TRBJ2-1; 11 bases agree with TRBD2. CDR1 is MGHRA and CDR2 is YSYEKL in the germline V gene. The CDR3 length is 17 residues. With V trimmed by 3 bases and J by 7 bases, 11 bases remained unmatched. DNA of the CDR3: TGCGCCAGCAGCCACCCTACCCTAGCGGGAGGACGGAATGAGCAGTTCTTC. Translation: CASSHPTLAGGRNEQFF.

This clone was counted a few times. This chain joins TRBV13 and TRBJ2-1; tentative D call: TRBD2 (6 bases). The CDR3 is 16 amino acids. Germline V lookup: CDR1 PRHDT, CDR2 FYEKMQ (reference sequence). V was cut by 4 bases and J by 2 bases, with 15 bases left in between. This chain's CDR3 is CASSYTGGIPYNEQFF. For the CDR3, the DNA is TGTGCCAGCAGCTACACCGGCGGGATCCCCTACAATGAGCAGTTCTTC. Using reference TRBV13 and TRBJ2-1 for the parts outside the CDR3, the full variable domain is AAGVIQSPRHLIKEKRETATLKCYPIPRHDTVYWYQQGPGQDPQFLISFYEKMQSDKGSIPDRFSAQQFSDYHSELNMSSLELGDSALYFCASSYTGGIPYNEQFFGPGTRLTVL.

This clone occurred a few times. The chain is built from TRBV19 and TRBJ1-4, with D perhaps TRBD1 (5 bases). There are 13 residues in the CDR3. Germline V gene lookup returns CDR1 LNHDA and CDR2 SQIVND (reference sequence). Trimming took off 7 bases at V and 1 base at J, with 7 bases between the two ends. The CDR3: CASNQGTNEKLFF. The CDR3 region has the DNA TGTGCCAGTAACCAGGGAACTAATGAAAAACTGTTTTTT.

This clone has a handful of counts. The conserved phenylalanine or tryptophan is not found at the CDR3 terminus, so this likely reflects a read error. The limits of the CDR3 on the DNA are not certain, so only TCRdb's listed CDR3 is given. The chain recombines TRBV6-6 with TRBJ1-2. Germline V gives CDR1 MNHNY, CDR2 SVGAGI (reference sequence). The CDR3 length is 11 residues, termini included. CDR3 loop: CASRSRTSSGN.

This clone was counted only a few times. The V gene is TRBV9, the J gene TRBJ2-7; maybe TRBD1 (6 bases). This CDR3 comprises 13 residues. Germline V gene sequence: CDR1 SGDLS, CDR2 YYNGEE. Trimming cost V 4 bases and J 3 bases, with 11 bases left between them. CDR3 nucleotides: TGTGCCAGCAGCCAGGGGACGGGCTACGAGCAGTACTTC. The encoded protein is CASSQGTGYEQYF. Complete variable domain (other parts from reference TRBV9 and TRBJ2-7): DSGVTQTPKHLITATGQRVTLRCSPRSGDLSVYWYQQSLDQGLQFLIQYYNGEERAKGNILERFSAQQFPDLHSELNLSSLELGDSALYFCASSQGTGYEQYFGPGTRLTVT.

J is TRBJ2-1 and V is TRBV27; 11 bases are a match to TRBD1. Trimming cost V 6 bases and J 8 bases; bases outside gene matches: 9. The germline V gene has CDR1 MNHEY and CDR2 SMNVEV (reference sequence). The CDR3 is 15 residues long. The CDR3 nucleotides read TGTGCCAGCAGCTACCGGACAGGGGGCGGCTATGAGCAGTTCTTC. It specifies CASSYRTGGGYEQFF.

This clone was detected only a few times. The V call is TRBV9, the J call TRBJ1-6; 10 bases line up with TRBD1. The CDR3 loop spans 17 amino acids. V lost 0 bases and J lost 7; bases outside the gene matches: 7. CDR1 and CDR2 (germline): SGDLS, YYNGEE. The CDR3 is CASSVALGQGGNSPLHF. The DNA of the CDR3 is TGTGCCAGCAGCGTAGCCCTAGGACAGGGGGGCAATTCACCCCTCCACTTT.

This clone was counted only a few times. CDR3 sequence: CASRSQRGDGYTF. CDR3 in DNA: TGTGCCAGCAGATCTCAAAGGGGCGATGGCTACACCTTC. The chain uses TRBV28 and TRBJ1-2, with a possible D match to TRBD1 (5 bases). The CDR3 is 13 residues long. With 6 bases removed from V and 6 bases from J, the gap between germline ends came to 14 bases. Germline V gene sequence: CDR1 MDHEN, CDR2 SYDVKM.

This clone occurred a few times. This chain uses TRBV2 with TRBJ1-1; 7 positions agree with TRBD1. Germline CDR1 and CDR2: SNHLY and FYNNEI. CDR3 size: 13 residues. With 6 bases clipped from V and 4 bases from J, the junction kept 5 bases outside the gene matches. The CDR3 DNA reads TGTGCCAGCAGCTCTACAGGGGTCACTGAAGCTTTCTTT. It yields the protein CASSSTGVTEAFF.

There are a few counts of this clone. The rearrangement joins TRBV28 to TRBJ1-1; a possible D gene is TRBD1 (5 bases). This CDR3 spans 16 amino acids. The germline V gene has CDR1 MDHEN and CDR2 SYDVKM. Trimming left V 4 bases short and J 5 bases short, with 20 bases between. CDR3 DNA sequence: TGTGCCAGCAGTTCACCCCGGGACTTTGGTAGGACTGAAGCTTTCTTT. This translates into CASSSPRDFGRTEAFF. Filled out from reference TRBV28 and TRBJ1-1, the complete variable domain reads DVKVTQSSRYLVKRTGEKVFLECVQDMDHENMFWYRQDPGLGLRLIYFSYDVKMKEKGDIPEGYSVSREKKERFSLILESASTNQTSMYLCASSSPRDFGRTEAFFGQGTRLTVV.

This clone was recorded a few times. The rearrangement joins TRBV7-2 to TRBJ2-7; TRBD1 matches 10 bases. The germline gives CDR1 SGHTA, CDR2 FQGNSA. V lost 5 bases, J lost 2 bases, and 6 bases stayed unmatched. The CDR3 sequence is 15 residues long. In nucleotides, the CDR3 is TGTGCCAGCAGCACTCGGACAGGGGGTGCCTACGAGCAGTACTTC. Its translation: CASSTRTGGAYEQYF.

This clone was detected a few times. CDR3 loop: CASSKGTLTGELFF. The CDR3 DNA reads TGTGCCAGCAGCAAAGGGACTTTAACCGGGGAGCTGTTTTTT. This sequence joins TRBV27 and TRBJ2-2; the D gene is possibly TRBD2 (6 bases). With 6 bases removed from V and 5 bases from J, the gap between germline ends came to 13 bases. The CDR3 is made up of 14 amino acids. CDR1 is MNHEY and CDR2 is SMNVEV in the germline V gene (reference sequence).

There are a few counts of this clone. The V call is TRBV6-5, the J call TRBJ1-6, with 9 nucleotides matching TRBD1. The junction had 5 bases not matched to a gene; V was cut back by 5 bases and J by 9 bases. In germline, CDR1 is MNHEY, CDR2 SVGAGI. The CDR3 sequence is 14 residues long. CDR3 coding DNA: TGTGCCAGCAGTCGGGACAGGGTGGCTTCACCCCTCCACTTT. It codes for CASSRDRVASPLHF.

The table lists this clone with a few counts. V is TRBV29-1 and J is TRBJ2-7, with D possibly matching TRBD2 (6 bases). CDR3 length equals 13 residues. Germline V CDR1 and CDR2: SQVTM, ANQGSEA. Between the trimmed V and J ends, which lost 6 bases and 6 bases, there was a span of 18 bases. CDR3 bases: TGCAGCGTCGGGGACTTTCCGTCTGCCGAGCAGTACTTC. Encoded protein: CSVGDFPSAEQYF.